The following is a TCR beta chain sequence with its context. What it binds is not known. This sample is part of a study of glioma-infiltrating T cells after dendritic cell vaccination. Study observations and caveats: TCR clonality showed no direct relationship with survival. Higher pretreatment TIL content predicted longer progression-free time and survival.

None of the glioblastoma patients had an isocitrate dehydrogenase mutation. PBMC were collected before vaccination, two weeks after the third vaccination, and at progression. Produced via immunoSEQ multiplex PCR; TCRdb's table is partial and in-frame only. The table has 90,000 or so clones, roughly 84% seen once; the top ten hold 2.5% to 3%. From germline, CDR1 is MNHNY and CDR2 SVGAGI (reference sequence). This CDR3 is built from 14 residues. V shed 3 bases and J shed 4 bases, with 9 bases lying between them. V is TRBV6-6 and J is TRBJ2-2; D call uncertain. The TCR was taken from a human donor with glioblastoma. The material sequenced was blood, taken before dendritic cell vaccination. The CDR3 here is CASSYRTITGELFF. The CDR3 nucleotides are TGTGCCAGCAGTTATAGAACGATCACCGGGGAGCTGTTTTTT.